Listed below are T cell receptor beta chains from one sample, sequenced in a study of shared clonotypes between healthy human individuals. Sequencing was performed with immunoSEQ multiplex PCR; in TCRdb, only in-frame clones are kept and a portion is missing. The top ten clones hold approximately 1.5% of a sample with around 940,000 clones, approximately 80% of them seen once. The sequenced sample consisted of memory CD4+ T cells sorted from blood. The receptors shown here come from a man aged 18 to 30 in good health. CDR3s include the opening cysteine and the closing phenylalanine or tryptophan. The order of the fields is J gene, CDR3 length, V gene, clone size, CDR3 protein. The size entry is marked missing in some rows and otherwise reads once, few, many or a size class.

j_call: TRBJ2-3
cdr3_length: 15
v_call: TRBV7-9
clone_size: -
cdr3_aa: CASSSTVTSTDTQYF

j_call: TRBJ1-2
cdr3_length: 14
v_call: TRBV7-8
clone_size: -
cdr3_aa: CASSSARVDYGYTF

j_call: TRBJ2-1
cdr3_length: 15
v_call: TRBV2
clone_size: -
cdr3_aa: CASSERLADPGEQFF

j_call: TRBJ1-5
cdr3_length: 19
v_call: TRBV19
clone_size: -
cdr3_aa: CASSIVTGGLTGSNQPQHF

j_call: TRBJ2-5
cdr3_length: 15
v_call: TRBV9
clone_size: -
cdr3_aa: CASSVAGNEVETQYF

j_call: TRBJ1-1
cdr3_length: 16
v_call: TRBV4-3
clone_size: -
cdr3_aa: CASSQTPGQGGGEAFF

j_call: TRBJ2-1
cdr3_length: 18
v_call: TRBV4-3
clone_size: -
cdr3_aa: CASSQDQVRTSPHDEQFF

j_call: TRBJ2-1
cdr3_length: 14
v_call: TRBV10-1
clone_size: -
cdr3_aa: CASSLATSYNEQFF

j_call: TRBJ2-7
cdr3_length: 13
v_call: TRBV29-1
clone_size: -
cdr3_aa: CSVEGTGSHEQYF

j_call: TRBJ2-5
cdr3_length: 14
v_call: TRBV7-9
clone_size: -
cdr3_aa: CASSSGGQQETQYF

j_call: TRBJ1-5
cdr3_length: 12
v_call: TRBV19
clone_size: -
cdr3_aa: CASRGPDQPQHF

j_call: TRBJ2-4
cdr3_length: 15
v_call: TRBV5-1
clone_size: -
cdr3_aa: CASSLDSGAKNIQYF

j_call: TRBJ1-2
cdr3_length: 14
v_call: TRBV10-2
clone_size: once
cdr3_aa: CATGDRVPNYGYTF

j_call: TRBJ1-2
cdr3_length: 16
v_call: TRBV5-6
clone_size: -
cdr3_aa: CASSLNTWTANYGYTF

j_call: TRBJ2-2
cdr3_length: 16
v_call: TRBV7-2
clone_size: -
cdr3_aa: CASSLTSGSGAGELFF

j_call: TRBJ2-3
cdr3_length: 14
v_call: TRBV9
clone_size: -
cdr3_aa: CASSPGLRTDTQYF

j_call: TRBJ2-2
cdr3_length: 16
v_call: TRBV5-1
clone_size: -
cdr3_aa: CASSLYALMNTGELFF

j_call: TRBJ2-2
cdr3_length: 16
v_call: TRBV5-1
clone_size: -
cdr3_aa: CASSLIAGSNTGELFF

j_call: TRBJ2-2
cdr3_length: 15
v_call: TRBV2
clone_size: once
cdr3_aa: CASSVAGGETGELFF

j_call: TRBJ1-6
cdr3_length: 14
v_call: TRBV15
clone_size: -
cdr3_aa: CATSRGTGDSPLHF

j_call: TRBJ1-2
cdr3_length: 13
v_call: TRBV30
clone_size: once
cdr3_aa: CASPSTEAYGYTF

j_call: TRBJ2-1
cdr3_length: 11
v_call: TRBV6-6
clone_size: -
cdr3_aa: CASSRGNEQFF

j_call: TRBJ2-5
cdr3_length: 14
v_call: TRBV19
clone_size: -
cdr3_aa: CASSAGLASETQYF

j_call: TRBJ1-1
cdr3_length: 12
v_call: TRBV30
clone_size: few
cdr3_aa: CAWNRVGTEAFF

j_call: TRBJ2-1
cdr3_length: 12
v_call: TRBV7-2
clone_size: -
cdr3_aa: CASSEQGNEQFF

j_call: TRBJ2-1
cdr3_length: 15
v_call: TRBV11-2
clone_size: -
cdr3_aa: CASSLDGLGVNEQFF

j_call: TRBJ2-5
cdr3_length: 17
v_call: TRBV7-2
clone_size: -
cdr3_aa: CASSPYGSPGYQETQYF

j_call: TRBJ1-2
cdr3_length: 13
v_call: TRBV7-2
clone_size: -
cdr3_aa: CASSHDSLYGYTF

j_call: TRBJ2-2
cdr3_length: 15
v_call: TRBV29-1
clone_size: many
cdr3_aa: CSVGGRAGNTGELFF

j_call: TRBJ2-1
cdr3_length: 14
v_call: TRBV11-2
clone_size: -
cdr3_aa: CASSLTAAYNEQFF

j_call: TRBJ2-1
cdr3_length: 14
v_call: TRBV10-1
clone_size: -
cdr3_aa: CASRSQRGGTEQFF

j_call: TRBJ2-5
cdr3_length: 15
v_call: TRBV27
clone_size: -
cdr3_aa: CASSPGPPPIGTQYF

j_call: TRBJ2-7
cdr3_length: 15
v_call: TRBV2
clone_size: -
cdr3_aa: CASMQDFPVLYEQYF

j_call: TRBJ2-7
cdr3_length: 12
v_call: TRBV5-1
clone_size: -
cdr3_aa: CASSLQGNEQYF

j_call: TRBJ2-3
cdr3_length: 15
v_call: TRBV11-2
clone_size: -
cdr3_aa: CASSLGSGYTDTQYF

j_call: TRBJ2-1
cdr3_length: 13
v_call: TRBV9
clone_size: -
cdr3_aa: CASSLQGYNEQFF

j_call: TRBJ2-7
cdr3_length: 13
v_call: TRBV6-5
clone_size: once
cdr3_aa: CASSYSRLGEQYF

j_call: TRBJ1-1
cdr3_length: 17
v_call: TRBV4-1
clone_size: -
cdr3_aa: CASSRILLRWGNTEAFF

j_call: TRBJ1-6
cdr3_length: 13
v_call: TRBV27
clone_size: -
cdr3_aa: CASSFGQNSPLHF

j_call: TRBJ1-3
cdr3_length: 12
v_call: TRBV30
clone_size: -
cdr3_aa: CAWKGDGNTIYF

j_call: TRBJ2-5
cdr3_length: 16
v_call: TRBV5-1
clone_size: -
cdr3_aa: CASSGTGTGNQETQYF

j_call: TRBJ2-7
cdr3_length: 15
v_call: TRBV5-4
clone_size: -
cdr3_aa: CASSLDPRTTYEQYF

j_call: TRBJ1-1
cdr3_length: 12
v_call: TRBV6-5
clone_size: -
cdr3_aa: CASSRLRDKAFF

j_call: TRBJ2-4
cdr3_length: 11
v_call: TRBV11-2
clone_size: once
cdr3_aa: CASSFSDIQYF

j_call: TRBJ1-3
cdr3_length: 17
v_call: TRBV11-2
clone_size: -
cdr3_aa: CASSHSTGPTSGNTIYF

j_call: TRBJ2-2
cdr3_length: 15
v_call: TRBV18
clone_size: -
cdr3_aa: CASSPSQGHTGELFF

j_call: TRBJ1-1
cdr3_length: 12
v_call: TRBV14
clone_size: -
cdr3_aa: CATGRLNTEAFF

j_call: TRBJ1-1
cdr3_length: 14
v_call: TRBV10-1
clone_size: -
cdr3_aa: CASSAEDRPTEAFF

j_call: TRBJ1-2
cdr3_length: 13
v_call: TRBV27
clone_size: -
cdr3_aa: CASMGGQGPPYTF

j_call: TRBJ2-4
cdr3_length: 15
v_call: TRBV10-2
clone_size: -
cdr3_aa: CASNQDRGTENIQYF

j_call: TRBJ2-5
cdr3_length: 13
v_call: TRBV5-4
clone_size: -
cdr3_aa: CASSLDRGRTQYF

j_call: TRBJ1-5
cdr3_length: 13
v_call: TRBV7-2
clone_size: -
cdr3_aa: CASSRQGSQPQHF

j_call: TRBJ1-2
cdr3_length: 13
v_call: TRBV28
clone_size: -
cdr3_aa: CATSRGGLPSYTF

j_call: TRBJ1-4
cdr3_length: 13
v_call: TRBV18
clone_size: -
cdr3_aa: CASSTGQGEKLFF